A selection of T cell receptor beta chains follows, all from one sample in a study of blood T cell repertoires in COVID-19. Clones were read by immunoSEQ multiplex PCR, and TCRdb kept only the in-frame ones, dropping some. In the table there are roughly 190,000 clones, roughly four fifths of which are singletons. The sequenced sample was PBMCs or T cells enriched from blood (not recorded which). Receptors were obtained from a middle-aged man who had recovered from COVID-19. The CDR3 runs from the conserved cysteine through the conserved F or W. Fields, in order: D gene, V gene, J gene, CDR3 length, CDR3 protein. D genes are given only for firm matches.

D: TRBD2; V: TRBV11-3; J: TRBJ2-7; length: 14; CDR3: CASSLTSGSDEQYF
D: TRBD1; V: TRBV28; J: TRBJ1-2; length: 17; CDR3: CASSSSGTGGWNYGYTF
D: NA; V: TRBV5-1; J: TRBJ1-2; length: 15; CDR3: CASSLDRGANYGYTF
D: NA; V: TRBV4-2; J: TRBJ2-7; length: 15; CDR3: CASSQDMSGDYEQYF
D: NA; V: TRBV2; J: TRBJ1-5; length: 16; CDR3: CASRGRLAESNQPQHF
D: TRBD2; V: TRBV5-4; J: TRBJ2-1; length: 17; CDR3: CASTSEVTGRWGNEQFF
D: TRBD2; V: TRBV6-2/TRBV6-3; J: TRBJ2-3; length: 16; CDR3: CASSNPLAGGVDTQYF
D: NA; V: TRBV6-5; J: TRBJ1-4; length: 16; CDR3: CASSYTHRATNEKLFF
D: NA; V: TRBV11-1; J: TRBJ1-2; length: 12; CDR3: CASSHLSSGYTF
D: NA; V: TRBV7-9; J: TRBJ1-1; length: 15; CDR3: CASSLVQGLYTEAFF
D: NA; V: TRBV28; J: TRBJ1-5; length: 16; CDR3: CASSPWTANSNQPQHF
D: NA; V: TRBV7-9; J: TRBJ1-1; length: 14; CDR3: CASSFGVRGTEAFF
D: TRBD1; V: TRBV18; J: TRBJ2-3; length: 16; CDR3: CASSPPRGGITDTQYF
D: NA; V: TRBV24-1; J: TRBJ1-2; length: 14; CDR3: CATRPTGGSYGYTF
D: NA; V: TRBV18; J: TRBJ2-5; length: 14; CDR3: CASSLGRGQETQYF
D: NA; V: TRBV11-1; J: TRBJ1-1; length: 14; CDR3: CASTPREVGTEAFF
D: TRBD2; V: TRBV6-5; J: TRBJ2-7; length: 14; CDR3: CASSSIAGGLEQYF
D: NA; V: TRBV4-3; J: TRBJ2-3; length: 16; CDR3: CASSHRTDFRSDTQYF
D: TRBD1; V: TRBV4-3; J: TRBJ1-5; length: 15; CDR3: CASSQGQGSEQPQHF
D: NA; V: TRBV10-3; J: TRBJ2-1; length: 16; CDR3: CAISEWGGRTNNEQFF
D: NA; V: TRBV24-1; J: TRBJ1-5; length: 14; CDR3: CATSAGLSNQPQHF
D: NA; V: TRBV28; J: TRBJ1-1; length: 14; CDR3: CASSVPGQNTEAFF
D: TRBD1; V: TRBV5-1; J: TRBJ1-1; length: 14; CDR3: CASSPGQGYTEAFF
D: NA; V: TRBV12-3/TRBV12-4; J: TRBJ1-2; length: 13; CDR3: CASRLGGESGYTF
D: TRBD2; V: TRBV18; J: TRBJ2-1; length: 15; CDR3: CASSLAVSSYNEQFF
D: NA; V: TRBV9; J: TRBJ1-6; length: 14; CDR3: CASSYLGSNSPLHF
D: NA; V: TRBV7-2; J: TRBJ2-3; length: 16; CDR3: CASSSQTLAATDTQYF
D: TRBD1; V: TRBV11-2; J: TRBJ2-7; length: 19; CDR3: CASSAPTQGVNFHPYEQYF
D: NA; V: TRBV6-5; J: TRBJ1-6; length: 16; CDR3: CASSYSGRSPSTPLHF
D: NA; V: TRBV5-1; J: TRBJ2-3; length: 17; CDR3: CASSLARTAQRGDTQYF
D: NA; V: TRBV3-1/TRBV3-2; J: TRBJ2-4; length: 17; CDR3: CASSQGAGNLAKNIQYF
D: TRBD2; V: TRBV27; J: TRBJ2-7; length: 15; CDR3: CASSLFLAGLYEQYF
D: TRBD1; V: TRBV5-6; J: TRBJ1-2; length: 15; CDR3: CASSLVSGTGYGYTF
D: TRBD1; V: TRBV13; J: TRBJ1-5; length: 16; CDR3: CASSLGRTTGAQPQHF
D: TRBD1; V: TRBV4-1; J: TRBJ1-5; length: 15; CDR3: CASSHTGQGYQPQHF